What follows are 23 T cell receptor beta chains derived from one specimen sequenced in a study of vaccination effects on CD4 cells after COVID-19. These receptors have no identified antigens. Clones were read by immunoSEQ multiplex PCR, and TCRdb kept only the in-frame ones, dropping some. The data show about 22,000 clones, 73% seen once. CD4+ T cells specific for antigen were expanded with viral peptide pools by the ViraFEST assay before sequencing. At the end of roughly ten days of culture, CD4+ T cells were isolated. Material: CD4+ T cells from PBMCs cultured with HCoV-229E spike peptides, obtained before COVID-19 vaccination. All receptors derive from a human donor who received a COVID-19 vaccine.

The gene calls are TRBV5-1 and TRBJ2-7, with TRBD1 identical over 8 bases. The CDR3 is 15 residues long. In germline, CDR1 is SGHRS, CDR2 YFSETQ. The J segment lost 2 bases and the V segment lost 0 bases, leaving 4 bases of the junction unmatched. DNA of the CDR3: TGCGCCAGCAGCTTGGCGACAGGGGAAACCTACGAGCAGTACTTC. This translates into CASSLATGETYEQYF. Full variable domain (remainder filled in from reference TRBV5-1 and TRBJ2-7): KAGVTQTPRYLIKTRGQQVTLSCSPISGHRSVSWYQQTPGQGLQFLFEYFSETQRNKGNFPGRFSGRQFSNSRSEMNVSTLELGDSALYLCASSLATGETYEQYFGPGTRLTVT.

This chain joins TRBV5-8 and TRBJ2-7; 7 bases agree with TRBD2. The CDR3 loop spans 14 amino acids. V gave up 0 bases and J gave up 6 bases; unmatched junction bases: 6. Looked up from germline, CDR1 is SGHTS and CDR2 is YDEGEE. The CDR3 reads CASSLVRGLGEQYF. The CDR3 nucleotides are TGTGCCAGCAGCTTGGTGCGGGGGTTGGGCGAGCAGTACTTC.

The V gene is TRBV18, the J gene TRBJ1-4; no clear D. Trimming took off 0 bases at V and 5 bases at J, with 7 bases between the two ends. Germline CDR1 is KGHSH and CDR2 is LQKENI. CDR3 length: 14 residues. The CDR3 loop is CASSPPWGNEKLFF. The CDR3 DNA reads TGTGCCAGCTCACCACCCTGGGGAAATGAAAAACTGTTTTTT. Variable domain in full (rest from reference TRBV18 and TRBJ1-4): NAGVMQNPRHLVRRRGQEARLRCSPMKGHSHVYWYRQLPEEGLKFMVYLQKENIIDESGMPKERFSAEFPKEGPSILRIQQVVRGDSAAYFCASSPPWGNEKLFFGSGTQLSVL.

The CDR3 sequence: CASNLAGEADTQYF. As DNA, the CDR3 is TGTGCCAGCAACCTAGCGGGAGAGGCAGATACGCAGTATTTT. The chain combines TRBV2 with TRBJ2-3; TRBD2 agrees at 10 bases. Losses at the gene ends were 7 bases for V and 4 bases for J; bases not matched to a gene: 5. The length of the CDR3 is 14 residues. The germline V gene has CDR1 SNHLY and CDR2 FYNNEI.

This clone came up a few times. The genes are TRBV11-1 and TRBJ1-1; D is ambiguous. V lost 4 bases, J lost 0 bases, and 6 bases lay in between. CDR3 length: 13 residues. Germline V gene data show CDR1 as SGHAT and CDR2 as FQDESV (reference sequence). CDR3 DNA: TGTGCCAGCAGCTCCCTGATGAACACTGAAGCTTTCTTT. It translates to CASSSLMNTEAFF.

The chain couples TRBV3-1 (or the pseudogene TRBV3-2) to TRBJ2-3, with no clear D. V shed 4 bases and J shed 5 bases, with 13 bases lying between them. Per germline, CDR1 LGHDT and CDR2 YNNKEL (reference sequence). The CDR3 is 14 amino acids. CDR3 sequence reads: CASSPKGNGDTQYF. DNA of the CDR3: TGTGCCAGCAGCCCAAAAGGAAACGGAGATACGCAGTATTTT.

The chain couples TRBV6-1 to TRBJ2-3, with D perhaps assigned TRBD1 or TRBD2 (5 bases each). This CDR3 spans 16 amino acids. The germline gives CDR1 MNHNS, CDR2 SASEGT. The V and J ends lost 0 bases and 4 bases respectively, with 14 bases between them. CDR3 amino acids: CASSEASGAGADTQYF. DNA of the CDR3: TGTGCCAGCAGTGAAGCATCCGGGGCTGGGGCAGATACGCAGTATTTT.

The gene calls are TRBV7-2 and TRBJ2-7; TRBD1 agrees at 9 bases. The CDR3 sequence is 14 residues long. V trimming: 4 bases; J trimming: 4 bases; junction bases outside the gene matches: 5. The germline CDR1 and CDR2 sequences are SGHTA and FQGNSA. CDR3 coding DNA: TGTGCCAGCAGCTCCCCGGGACAGGGATACGAGCAGTACTTC. Its protein product is CASSSPGQGYEQYF.

The chain employs TRBV4-1 and TRBJ2-1; a weak D match, TRBD2 (6 bases). This CDR3 comprises 18 residues. The germline V gene has CDR1 MGHRA and CDR2 YSYEKL. V dropped 1 base and J dropped 4 bases, with 20 bases sitting between them. The CDR3 spells CASSQGPLRAGLYNEQFF. CDR3 nucleotides: TGCGCCAGCAGCCAAGGTCCCCTAAGAGCGGGTTTGTACAATGAGCAGTTCTTC.

The chain employs TRBV27 and TRBJ1-6; 9 bases map to TRBD1. Trimming cost V 5 bases and J 9 bases; bases outside gene matches: 5. The CDR3 loop spans 14 amino acids. Germline V lookup: CDR1 MNHEY, CDR2 SMNVEV (reference sequence). For the CDR3, the DNA is TGTGCCAGCAGTGACAGGGGGGTAGGTTCACCCCTCCACTTT. Protein sequence: CASSDRGVGSPLHF.

This clone was seen only once. J is TRBJ1-2 and V is TRBV4-1; 10 bases agree with TRBD1. The trim removed 2 bases at V and 4 bases at J, leaving 10 bases unmatched. Germline CDR1 is MGHRA and CDR2 is YSYEKL. The CDR3 has 17 residues. CDR3 nucleotides: TGCGCCAGCAGCCAACCGGGCCGGGACAGGGGCCTCTATGGCTACACCTTC. It specifies CASSQPGRDRGLYGYTF.

V is TRBV7-9 and J is TRBJ2-1, with TRBD2 matching 7 bases. This CDR3 spans 12 amino acids. Trimming took 4 bases from V and 9 from J; bases not matched to a gene: 3. Germline loops: CDR1 SEHNR, CDR2 FQNEAQ (reference sequence). CDR3 nucleotides: TGTGCCAGCAGCTCTGGGGGGGGTGAGCAGTTCTTC. Its protein product is CASSSGGGEQFF.

The chain joins TRBV7-9 to TRBJ1-5; tentative D call: TRBD1 (5 bases). The V gene's germline CDR1 is SEHNR and CDR2 FQNEAQ (reference sequence). Deletions cut 10 bases from V and 6 bases from J, with 16 bases between. The CDR3 totals 13 residues. CDR3 loop: CATEAGLGQPQHF. For the CDR3, the DNA is TGTGCCACCGAGGCAGGGTTGGGTCAGCCCCAGCATTTT.

V usage is TRBV5-6 and J usage is TRBJ2-7; D is unclear. In germline, CDR1 is SGHDT, CDR2 YYEEEE. The CDR3 is 16 amino acids. V lost 0 bases and J lost 0, with 13 bases in between. This CDR3 is CASSLGWGSSSYEQYF. CDR3 DNA sequence: TGTGCCAGCAGCTTGGGGTGGGGATCAAGCTCCTACGAGCAGTACTTC. The complete variable domain, with remaining parts taken from reference TRBV5-6 and TRBJ2-7, reads DAGVTQSPTHLIKTRGQQVTLRCSPKSGHDTVSWYQQALGQGPQFIFQYYEEEERQRGNFPDRFSGHQFPNYSSELNVNALLLGDSALYLCASSLGWGSSSYEQYFGPGTRLTVT.

This chain joins TRBV2 and TRBJ2-3; D possibly corresponds to TRBD2 (5 bases). Trimming left V 6 bases short and J 5 bases short, with 12 bases between. The CDR3 sequence is 13 residues long. Germline CDR1 SNHLY, CDR2 FYNNEI. The CDR3 region has the DNA TGTGCCAGCAGGAGGGCCTTTTTAGATACGCAGTATTTT. Residues: CASRRAFLDTQYF.

V gene TRBV14 combines with J gene TRBJ1-1; D is unresolved. V gave up 4 bases and J gave up 7 bases, with 7 bases separating them. Germline CDR1 reads SGHDN; CDR2 reads FVKESK. This CDR3 contains 11 residues. The CDR3 region has the DNA TGTGCCAGCAGCCCGACGGTTGAAGCTTTCTTT. Protein sequence: CASSPTVEAFF.

The chain has TRBV27 and TRBJ2-5; TRBD1 matches 8 bases. The length of the CDR3 is 14 residues. V was pared by 2 bases and J by 5 bases, with 4 bases of the junction left unmatched. Germline lookup yields CDR1 MNHEY and CDR2 SMNVEV (reference sequence). CDR3: CASSLQGAVETQYF. The DNA of the CDR3 is TGTGCCAGCAGTTTACAGGGGGCGGTCGAGACCCAGTACTTC.

CDR3 protein: CASGLGGTTEAFF. The CDR3 bases are TGTGCTAGTGGTTTGGGTGGGACCACTGAAGCTTTCTTT. V is TRBV12-5 and J is TRBJ1-1; possibly TRBD1 for D (5 bases). The CDR3 contains 13 residues. Germline CDR1 and CDR2: LGHNT and FRNRAP. The V and J ends lost 1 base and 4 bases respectively, with 7 bases between them.

DNA of the CDR3: TGCGCCAGCAGCCGTCCCGGAAACACCATATATTTT. Translating it yields CASSRPGNTIYF. The V and J genes are TRBV4-1 and TRBJ1-3; D is unresolved. Germline CDR1 MGHRA, CDR2 YSYEKL. V was shortened by 4 bases and J by 4 bases, with 5 bases between the two germline ends. The CDR3 totals 12 residues.

The chain joins TRBV7-9 to TRBJ2-3; D call uncertain. Per germline, CDR1 SEHNR and CDR2 FQNEAQ (reference sequence). The ends were cut back, 2 bases at V and 0 bases at J, with 6 bases in the middle. The CDR3 is 14 amino acids. As DNA, the CDR3 is TGTGCCAGCAGCTTATCCGTTAGCACAGATACGCAGTATTTT. Translated, it gives CASSLSVSTDTQYF. Supplemented by reference TRBV7-9 and TRBJ2-3, the full variable domain reads DTGVSQNPRHKITKRGQNVTFRCDPISEHNRLYWYRQTLGQGPEFLTYFQNEAQLEKSRLLSDRFSAERPKGSFSTLEIQRTEQGDSAMYLCASSLSVSTDTQYFGPGTRLTVL.

The chain is built from TRBV29-1 and TRBJ2-1; D tentatively fits TRBD1 or TRBD2 (6 bases each). The CDR3 totals 12 residues. Germline lookup yields CDR1 SQVTM and CDR2 ANQGSEA. V lost 4 bases and J 7 bases, leaving 11 bases between the germline ends. The CDR3 is CSVGQAGNEQFF. CDR3 sequence (DNA): TGCAGCGTTGGACAGGCGGGGAATGAGCAGTTCTTC.

This chain links TRBV6-1 with TRBJ2-3; TRBD2 agrees at 10 bases. The CDR3 length is 15 residues. Germline-derived CDR1 and CDR2 are MNHNS and SASEGT. J lost 4 bases, V lost 1 base, and 2 bases had no gene match. CDR3 loop: CASSEEAGGPDTQYF. CDR3 DNA sequence: TGTGCCAGCAGTGAAGAAGCGGGGGGGCCAGATACGCAGTATTTT.

In nucleotides, the CDR3 is TGTGCCTTTGACGACCATAGCAATCAGCCCCAGCATTTT. Its translation is CAFDDHSNQPQHF. The rearrangement links TRBV30 to TRBJ1-5; D is undetermined. The V end lost 7 bases, the J end lost 0 bases, and 10 bases lay between the germline ends. The CDR3 contains 13 residues. The germline CDR1 and CDR2 sequences are GTSNPN and SVGIG (reference sequence). The full variable domain, completed using reference TRBV30 and TRBJ1-5, is SQTIHQWPATLVQPVGSPLSLECTVEGTSNPNLYWYRQAAGRGLQLLFYSVGIGQISSEVPQNLSASRPQDRQFILSSKKLLLSDSGFYLCAFDDHSNQPQHFGDGTRLSIL.